The table lists the clone carrying this T cell receptor beta chain with a few counts. This entry is derived from a study of beta chain features in type 1 diabetes. On the study more broadly: Sorted cells, approximately 110,000,000 in number, were examined across all samples.

CDR1 and CDR2 from the germline V gene are LGHNA and YSLEER. The CDR3 loop spans 15 amino acids. Trimming cost V 1 base and J 1 base, with 10 bases left between them. The sequenced template was cDNA made from the entire isolated RNA. The table came from immunoSEQ multiplex PCR; TCRdb's copy has only in-frame clones and leaves some out. The profile shows just under 150,000 clones, more than 9% of them singletons. J is TRBJ1-2 and V is TRBV4-3, with a weak D call TRBD1 (5 bases). What was sequenced was naive CD4+ T cells from blood. The TCR was taken from a young man in good health. CDR3 nucleotide sequence: TGCGCCAGCAGCCAAGCGGAACAGGATAACTATGGCTACACCTTC. Translation gives CASSQAEQDNYGYTF.